This T cell receptor (beta chain) was sequenced during a study of T-cell memory formation after mild COVID-19. Study results and limitations: Within pre-infection memory, some responding clones were found, suggesting cross-reactive memory joined.

This clonotype has at least ten counts. Its antigen remains unknown. The CDR3 contains 12 residues. Trimming left V 6 bases short and J 3 bases short, with 9 bases between. Germline V gene data show CDR1 as SEHNR and CDR2 as FQNEAQ (reference sequence). TCRdb reprocessed the 5' RACE reads with MiXCR, giving one entry per CDR3 protein. The sample has about 340,000 distinct CDR3 sequences, over 20% seen once; the top ten hold approximately 13%. V usage is TRBV7-9 and J usage is TRBJ2-7, with D perhaps TRBD1 (6 bases). The sequence was obtained from an adult woman who had mild COVID-19 (a few samples of this study predate the infection). Cell type and time point are not known. Sequences were obtained from PBMCs or a T cell subset sorted from them (not recorded which). CDR3 in DNA: TGTGCCAGCAGTCAGGGGATCTACGAGCAGTACTTC. The encoded protein is CASSQGIYEQYF.